This paragraph covers one T cell receptor beta chain sequence. These data originate in a study of blood T cell repertoires in COVID-19. Profiling relied on immunoSEQ multiplex PCR, and the TCRdb table lists in-frame clones only, not all of them. The repertoire holds 40,000 to 65,000 clones, approximately 82% seen once, with more than 13% in the top ten. The CDR3 sequence is 14 residues long. Trimming left V 2 bases short and J 1 base short, with 6 bases between. CDR1 and CDR2 from the germline V gene are MNHEY and SVGAGI. Input material: peripheral blood. The clonotype comes from a human donor in a cohort sampled during active COVID-19. This chain joins TRBV6-5 and TRBJ2-1; possibly TRBD2 for D (5 bases). CDR3 bases: TGTGCCAGCAGTTACGGCGGGTCCTACAATGAGCAGTTCTTC. It specifies CASSYGGSYNEQFF.